Sequencing of this T cell receptor beta chain was carried out in a study of cytomegalovirus exposure and HLA in healthy donors. Background on the study: The 120 validation repertoires used the same platform as the roughly 670 first-cohort repertoires (as reported by a later analysis).

Libraries were prepared by immunoSEQ multiplex PCR; TCRdb keeps only in-frame clonotypes and omits some of them. The sample comprises some 170,000 clones, 90% to 97% of which are singletons, and 0.8% to 0.95% rests with the top ten. Study results and caveats: Some TCR beta chains (around 180 of them) were listed as cytomegalovirus-associated. In vitro checks showed that a few CMV-associated chains really do target CMV antigens.

Separate from the approximately 670-subject first cohort was the approximately 130-subject validation cohort, to which the donors belonged. In the case of this clone: Its target is unknown.

This sequence was found in a woman aged 18-29 years in good health and CMV-seronegative. The sequenced sample was PBMCs.

The CDR3 sequence: CASFEGRAYNSPLHF. The CDR3 coding sequence is TGTGCCAGCTTTGAAGGGAGGGCCTATAATTCACCCCTCCACTTT. J is TRBJ1-6 and V is TRBV2; D is undetermined. Germline V gene lookup returns CDR1 SNHLY and CDR2 FYNNEI. V lost 8 bases to trimming and J lost 2 bases, with 13 bases between them. The CDR3 length is 15 residues.